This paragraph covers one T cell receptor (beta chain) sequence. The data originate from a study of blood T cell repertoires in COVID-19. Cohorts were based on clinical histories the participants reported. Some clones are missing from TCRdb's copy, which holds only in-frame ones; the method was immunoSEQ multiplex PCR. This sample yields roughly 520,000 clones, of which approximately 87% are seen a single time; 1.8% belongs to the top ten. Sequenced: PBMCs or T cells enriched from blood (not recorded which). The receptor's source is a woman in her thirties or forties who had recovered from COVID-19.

Written as DNA, the CDR3 is TGTGCCAGCAGCTTAGGAGGACTAGCGGGTGCTACGCAGTATTTT. This codes for CASSLGGLAGATQYF. J is TRBJ2-3 and V is TRBV7-2; 11 nucleotides align to TRBD2. From germline, CDR1 is SGHTA and CDR2 FQGNSA. The CDR3 contains 15 residues. V was pared by 1 base and J by 8 bases, with 5 bases of the junction left unmatched. The variable domain in full, with the rest retrieved from reference TRBV7-2 and TRBJ2-3, is GAGVSQSPSNKVTEKGKDVELRCDPISGHTALYWYRQSLGQGLEFLIYFQGNSAPDKSGLPSDRFSAERTGGSVSTLTIQRTQQEDSAVYLCASSLGGLAGATQYFGPGTRLTVL.